This entry concerns a single T cell receptor beta chain. What it binds is not known. The study ran its PCR with 60 Vbeta and 13 Jbeta primers. Only in-frame clones appear in the TCRdb table, and some are missing; sequencing was by immunoSEQ multiplex PCR. The profile shows 150,000 to 250,000 clones, 60% to 85% of them singletons. The record originates from a study of cytomegalovirus exposure and HLA in healthy donors. The CDR3 loop spans 15 amino acids. The germline V gene has CDR1 MNHEY and CDR2 SVGAGI. V lost 6 bases, J lost 0 bases, and 12 bases lay in between. Donors were ostensibly healthy at sampling, although undocumented immune exposures were probable. Study-level findings and limits: Earlier findings revealed that most TCR beta V segments proved productive either about 87% or about 30% of the time.

The V gene is TRBV6-5, the J gene TRBJ1-3; D gene ambiguous. Specimen: PBMCs. This TCR came from a girl under 18 in good health and CMV-seropositive. DNA for the CDR3: TGTGCCAGCAGCTCCGGGTCTCCCTCTGGAAACACCATATATTTT. Translated: CASSSGSPSGNTIYF.